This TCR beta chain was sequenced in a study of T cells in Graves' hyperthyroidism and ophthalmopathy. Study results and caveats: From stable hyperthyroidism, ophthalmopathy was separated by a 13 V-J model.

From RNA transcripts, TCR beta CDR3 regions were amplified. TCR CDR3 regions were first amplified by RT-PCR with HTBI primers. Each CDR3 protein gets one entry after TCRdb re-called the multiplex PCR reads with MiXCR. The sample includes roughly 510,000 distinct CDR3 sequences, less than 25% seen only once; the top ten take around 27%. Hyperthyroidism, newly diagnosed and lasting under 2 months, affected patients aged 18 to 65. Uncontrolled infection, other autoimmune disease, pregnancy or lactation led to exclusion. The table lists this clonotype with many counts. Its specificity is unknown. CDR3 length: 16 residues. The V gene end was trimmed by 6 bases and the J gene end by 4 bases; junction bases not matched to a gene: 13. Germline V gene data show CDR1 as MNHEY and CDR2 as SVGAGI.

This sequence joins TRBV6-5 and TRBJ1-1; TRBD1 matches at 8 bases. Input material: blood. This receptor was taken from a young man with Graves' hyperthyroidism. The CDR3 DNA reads TGTGCCAGCAGAACCTCTGGACAGGGCCGGGGCACTGAAGCTTTCTTT. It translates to CASRTSGQGRGTEAFF.